A single sample gave rise to the 32 T cell receptor beta chains below, sequenced in a study of T cells after yellow fever vaccination (dated by TCRdb to about 2019). The intended sense of this specimen's treatment or condition label: live attenuated yellow fever vaccine strain. Library preparation employed 5' RACE. Data came from an Illumina HiSeq 2500. In-frame beta chains were kept once TCRdb had trimmed the public reads at Q25 with fastp and called clones with MiXCR. Rows are unified per CDR3 protein, each entry keeping the most common DNA and genes. Here the sample has about 580,000 distinct CDR3 sequences; less than 20% occur a single time. Of the sample, around 16% is held by the ten largest clones. The sample in question was PBMCs, obtained 5 to 6 days after the first yellow fever vaccination. The receptor set was obtained from a man younger than 30 who received the YFV17D yellow fever vaccine.

This clonotype was recorded a few times. V and J are TRBV6-1 and TRBJ2-3; D ambiguous. From germline, CDR1 is MNHNS and CDR2 SASEGT. The CDR3 extends over 15 amino acids. V was clipped by 8 bases and J by 4 bases, with 19 bases between them. The CDR3 nucleotides are TGTGCCAGCTCCTACAAGATCTGGGGTCCAGATACGCAGTATTTT. Its protein is CASSYKIWGPDTQYF.

A few counts support this clonotype. The chain combines TRBV6-2 or TRBV6-3 with TRBJ1-5; 11 bases line up with TRBD1. Germline V gene data show CDR1 as MNHEY and CDR2 as SVGEGT. This CDR3 is built from 15 residues. The ends lost 6 bases at V and 8 bases at J; junction bases unmatched: 9. This chain's CDR3 is CASRTRDRGWEPQHF. The CDR3 coding sequence is TGTGCCAGCAGAACCCGGGACAGGGGGTGGGAGCCCCAGCATTTT.

This clonotype was seen a handful of times. The gene calls are TRBV6-5 and TRBJ2-3; weak D call: TRBD2 (6 bases). Germline V gene sequence: CDR1 MNHEY, CDR2 SVGAGI. The CDR3 is 12 residues long. Trimming left V 5 bases short and J 10 bases short, with 13 bases between. The CDR3 here is CASSDRLVPQYF. Written as DNA, the CDR3 is TGTGCCAGCAGTGACCGACTAGTACCGCAGTATTTT.

This clonotype was detected a few times. The V and J genes are TRBV7-2 and TRBJ1-1; TRBD1 matches at 7 bases. Trimming removed 5 bases from V and 5 bases from J; junction bases left unmatched: 11. Germline lookup yields CDR1 SGHTA and CDR2 FQGNSA. The CDR3 loop spans 15 amino acids. CDR3 loop: CASSLPRQGLTEAFF. The DNA for the CDR3 is TGTGCCAGCAGCCTTCCGCGACAGGGCTTAACTGAAGCTTTCTTT.

This clonotype was found a few times. V is TRBV5-1 and J is TRBJ1-2, with D maybe TRBD1 (5 bases). Trimming took off 0 bases at V and 8 bases at J, with 17 bases between the two ends. Germline V gene sequence: CDR1 SGHRS, CDR2 YFSETQ. CDR3 length: 15 amino acids. CDR3 sequence (DNA): TGCGCCAGCAGCTTGGACGGCACCCTAAGGACAGGCTACACCTTC. Its protein product is CASSLDGTLRTGYTF. Combining the CDR3 with reference TRBV5-1 and TRBJ1-2 gives the whole variable domain KAGVTQTPRYLIKTRGQQVTLSCSPISGHRSVSWYQQTPGQGLQFLFEYFSETQRNKGNFPGRFSGRQFSNSRSEMNVSTLELGDSALYLCASSLDGTLRTGYTFGSGTRLTVV.

This clonotype came up many times. The V call is TRBV27, the J call TRBJ1-2; possibly TRBD1 for D (5 bases). V was cut by 3 bases and J by 8 bases, with 19 bases left in between. This CDR3 has 15 amino acids. Germline CDR1 reads MNHEY; CDR2 reads SMNVEV (reference sequence). The CDR3 is CASSLGGEGMEGYTF. The CDR3 DNA follows: TGTGCCAGCAGTTTGGGGGGTGAGGGAATGGAAGGCTACACCTTC.

This clonotype was detected a few times. The chain combines TRBV5-1 with TRBJ1-6, with a possible D match to TRBD1 (5 bases). The CDR3 loop spans 13 amino acids. The germline V and J ends were trimmed by 3 bases and 8 bases, with 9 bases remaining between them. Germline CDR1 is SGHRS and CDR2 is YFSETQ. The CDR3 sequence: CASSWGEDSPLHF. The DNA for the CDR3 is TGCGCCAGCAGCTGGGGGGAGGATTCACCCCTCCACTTT.

The genes are TRBV12-3 or TRBV12-4 and TRBJ1-1; TRBD1 might be the D (6 bases). This CDR3 is 14 amino acids long. Trimming took 6 bases from V and 7 from J, leaving 18 bases between them. This CDR3 reads CASRNREWSGEAFF. The CDR3 coding sequence is TGTGCCAGCAGAAACAGGGAGTGGAGCGGTGAAGCTTTCTTT.

Remarks on this clonotype: The junction departs from germline at one end; a sequencing error may be responsible. The gene calls are TRBV5-4 and TRBJ1-1, with 8 bases identical to TRBD1. The CDR3 loop spans 11 amino acids. Germline V gene sequence: CDR1 SGHNT, CDR2 YYREEE (reference sequence). This CDR3 reads CASSRDGTGRF. CDR3 nucleotides: TGTGCCAGCAGCCGCGACGGGACAGGCCGCTTT.

The chain recombines TRBV7-3 with TRBJ2-2; the D gene is possibly TRBD1 (5 bases). The ends were cut back, 7 bases at V and 6 bases at J, with 18 bases in the middle. Germline CDR1 is SGHTA and CDR2 is FQGTGA. The CDR3 is 15 residues long. The CDR3 protein is CASTPGGAQPGELFF. The DNA of the CDR3 is TGTGCCAGCACCCCCGGTGGGGCGCAGCCCGGGGAGCTGTTTTTT.

The chain is built from TRBV5-1 and TRBJ2-7, with D perhaps matching TRBD1 or TRBD2 (6 bases each). Trimming stripped 4 bases from V and 5 bases from J, with 13 bases between. The germline V gene encodes CDR1 SGHRS and CDR2 YFSETQ. The CDR3 sequence is 13 residues long. The DNA for the CDR3 is TGCGCCAGCAGCCTGGGGGGACAAAACGAGCAGTACGTC. Its translation: CASSLGGQNEQYV.

This clonotype was detected only a few times. The J gene is TRBJ1-5, the V gene TRBV25-1; a weak D match, TRBD1 (5 bases). The CDR3 contains 13 residues. Germline loops: CDR1 MGHDK, CDR2 SYGVNS. The V and J ends lost 5 bases and 5 bases respectively, with 10 bases between them. The CDR3 region is CASSSRVDQPQHF. CDR3 bases: TGTGCCAGCAGTTCCAGGGTCGATCAGCCCCAGCATTTT.

CDR3 nucleotide sequence: TGCGCCAGCAGTGAGTCGAGCGAGAAGGGGAACGAGCAGTACGTC. Protein product: CASSESSEKGNEQYV. J is TRBJ2-7 and V is TRBV10-1; TRBD1 might be the D (5 bases). V was pared by 0 bases and J by 5 bases, with 14 bases between. The CDR3 totals 15 residues. The germline V gene has CDR1 WNHNN and CDR2 SYGVQD (reference sequence).

This sequence joins TRBV18 and TRBJ1-2, with 7 bases matching TRBD1. The length of the CDR3 is 15 residues. The germline V gene encodes CDR1 KGHSH and CDR2 LQKENI. With 6 bases clipped from V and 5 bases from J, the junction kept 12 bases outside the gene matches. The CDR3 region has the DNA TGTGCCAGCTCCCTGGAGGCGACAGGGACATATGGCTACACCTTC. Amino acid sequence: CASSLEATGTYGYTF.

The sample holds many counts of this clonotype. The chain is built from TRBV5-1 and TRBJ2-3; D is unclear. In germline, CDR1 is SGHRS, CDR2 YFSETQ. V was trimmed by 3 bases and J by 1 base, leaving 9 bases between them. CDR3 length: 14 residues. The CDR3, as DNA: TGCGCCAGCAGCTCCTCCCCGGGCACAGATACGCAGTATTTT. This encodes CASSSSPGTDTQYF.

This clonotype has more than one count but fewer than ten. The chain is built from TRBV6-1 and TRBJ2-1; D is possibly TRBD1 (6 bases). V lost 5 bases to trimming and J lost 2 bases, with 16 bases between them. This CDR3 is 16 amino acids long. Germline V CDR1 and CDR2: MNHNS, SASEGT. CDR3 in amino acids: CASSTRTGQPYNEQFF. As DNA, the CDR3 is TGTGCCAGCAGTACCCGCACAGGGCAACCCTACAATGAGCAGTTCTTC.

The chain couples TRBV12-3 or TRBV12-4 to TRBJ2-5; D is unclear. The ends were cut back, 6 bases at V and 3 bases at J, with 5 bases in the middle. This CDR3 has 11 residues. CDR3 sequence (DNA): TGTGCCAGCAGACATGAAGAGACCCAGTACTTC. Amino acids: CASRHEETQYF.

This chain uses TRBV11-1 with TRBJ2-1, with D tentatively TRBD1 or TRBD2 (6 bases each). The germline V and J ends were trimmed by 3 bases and 4 bases, with 22 bases remaining between them. The CDR3 consists of 18 residues. Germline V CDR1 and CDR2: SGHAT, FQDESV (reference sequence). In DNA form, the CDR3 reads TGTGCCAGCAGCTTGCTACCGGGGGCAGGGCCGGGGTACAATGAGCAGTTCTTC. Its translation: CASSLLPGAGPGYNEQFF. The whole variable domain, filled in from reference TRBV11-1 and TRBJ2-1, reads EAEVAQSPRYKITEKSQAVAFWCDPISGHATLYWYRQILGQGPELLVQFQDESVVDDSQLPKDRFSAERLKGVDSTLKIQPAELGDSAMYLCASSLLPGAGPGYNEQFFGPGTRLTVL.

The chain carries TRBV11-2 and TRBJ2-2, with TRBD1 matching over 12 bases. CDR1 is SGHAT, CDR2 FQNNGV, per germline. This CDR3 contains 16 residues. The junction had 8 bases not matched to a gene; V was cut back by 6 bases and J by 6 bases. The CDR3 here is CASRVPGQGASGELFF. The CDR3 DNA reads TGTGCCAGCAGAGTCCCGGGACAGGGGGCCTCCGGGGAGCTGTTTTTT. Filled out from reference TRBV11-2 and TRBJ2-2, the complete variable domain reads EAGVAQSPRYKIIEKRQSVAFWCNPISGHATLYWYQQILGQGPKLLIQFQNNGVVDDSQLPKDRFSAERLKGVDSTLKIQPAKLEDSAVYLCASRVPGQGASGELFFGEGSRLTVL.

This chain connects TRBV4-2 to TRBJ2-3; D gene ambiguous. V lost 4 bases to trimming and J lost 4 bases, with 12 bases between them. Germline CDR1 and CDR2: LGHNA and YNFKEQ. This CDR3 is 14 amino acids long. The CDR3 sequence: CASSPHREADTQYF. CDR3 nucleotides: TGTGCCAGCAGCCCCCACAGAGAGGCAGATACGCAGTATTTT.

This clonotype was seen a few times. In DNA form, the CDR3 reads TGTGCCAGCAGCCAAGATAGGGACGGAGACACTGAAGCTTTCTTT. Translation: CASSQDRDGDTEAFF. The gene calls are TRBV3-1 and TRBJ1-1; a weak D match, TRBD1 (5 bases). From germline, CDR1 is LGHDT and CDR2 YNNKEL (reference sequence). The V end lost 0 bases, the J end lost 3 bases, and 11 bases lay between the germline ends. The CDR3 loop spans 15 amino acids. Filled out from reference TRBV3-1 and TRBJ1-1, the complete variable domain reads DTAVSQTPKYLVTQMGNDKSIKCEQNLGHDTMYWYKQDSKKFLKIMFSYNNKELIINETVPNRFSPKSPDKAHLNLHINSLELGDSAVYFCASSQDRDGDTEAFFGQGTRLTVV.

The rearrangement uses TRBV7-2 and TRBJ2-5, with 7 bases matching TRBD2. Germline CDR1 is SGHTA and CDR2 is FQGNSA. The CDR3 is 14 amino acids. The V gene end was trimmed by 3 bases and the J gene end by 3 bases; junction bases not matched to a gene: 4. CDR3 nucleotides: TGTGCCAGCAGCTTCCGCCGGGGGGAAGAGACCCAGTACTTC. Translating it yields CASSFRRGEETQYF. Variable domain in full (rest from reference TRBV7-2 and TRBJ2-5): GAGVSQSPSNKVTEKGKDVELRCDPISGHTALYWYRQSLGQGLEFLIYFQGNSAPDKSGLPSDRFSAERTGGSVSTLTIQRTQQEDSAVYLCASSFRRGEETQYFGPGTRLLVL.

This clonotype was recorded only once. The chain recombines TRBV9 with TRBJ2-3; D perhaps matches TRBD2 (7 bases). The CDR3 loop spans 15 amino acids. CDR1 and CDR2 from the germline V gene are SGDLS and YYNGEE. The V gene lost 2 bases and the J gene lost 2 bases, with 12 bases spanning the gap. The CDR3 sequence: CASSVDAGATDTQYF. The CDR3 DNA sequence: TGTGCCAGCAGCGTCGATGCGGGGGCCACAGATACGCAGTATTTT.

The chain employs TRBV7-2 and TRBJ2-1, with 9 bases fitting TRBD2. V lost 5 bases and J lost 15; bases outside the gene matches: 17. Germline values: CDR1 SGHTA, CDR2 FQGNSA. The CDR3 extends over 15 amino acids. CDR3 bases: TGTGCCAGCAGCCCAATAGCGGGGGAGGTTCCGGGTCGGTTCTTC. Translation: CASSPIAGEVPGRFF.

This clonotype has ten or more counts. The chain is built from TRBV6-2 or TRBV6-3 and TRBJ2-2; perhaps TRBD1 as D (5 bases). V was pared by 10 bases and J by 0 bases, with 12 bases between. CDR3 length equals 14 residues. The germline gives CDR1 MNHEY, CDR2 SVGEGT. The CDR3 reads CATRKGSNTGELFF. Here the CDR3 DNA reads TGTGCCACCCGTAAGGGGTCGAACACCGGGGAGCTGTTTTTT.

DNA for the CDR3: TGTGCCATCCTAGTACCTGGTGGGCCTCGAGGAGGCTACACCTTC. It translates to CAILVPGGPRGGYTF. This rearrangement joins TRBV10-3 to TRBJ1-2; D is ambiguous. The V end lost 8 bases, the J end lost 8 bases, and 24 bases lay between the germline ends. The CDR3 extends over 15 amino acids. Germline V CDR1 and CDR2: ENHRY, SYGVKD.

This clonotype was found a few times. The chain employs TRBV7-2 and TRBJ1-5; no reliable D call. The CDR3 contains 15 residues. Germline lookup yields CDR1 SGHTA and CDR2 FQGNSA. Trimming shortened V by 1 base and J by 6 bases, and 13 bases separated the two germline ends. The CDR3 bases are TGTGCCAGCAGCTTAGGCCCTTTTGAGTTTCAGCCCCAGCATTTT. Translated, it gives CASSLGPFEFQPQHF. The full variable domain, with the rest looked up from reference TRBV7-2 and TRBJ1-5, is GAGVSQSPSNKVTEKGKDVELRCDPISGHTALYWYRQSLGQGLEFLIYFQGNSAPDKSGLPSDRFSAERTGGSVSTLTIQRTQQEDSAVYLCASSLGPFEFQPQHFGDGTRLSIL.

The rearrangement joins TRBV18 to TRBJ2-3; D is perhaps TRBD2 (5 bases). Trimming shortened V by 1 base and J by 2 bases, and 19 bases separated the two germline ends. The CDR3 spans 18 residues. CDR1 is KGHSH, CDR2 LQKENI, per germline. CDR3 in DNA: TGTGCCAGCTCACCACTTAGCGTCCTGGGCAGCAACACAGATACGCAGTATTTT. This translates into CASSPLSVLGSNTDTQYF.

This clonotype was detected a few times. Germline and junction disagree at one end, which may indicate a read error. The V gene is TRBV7-7, the J gene TRBJ1-1, with D possibly matching TRBD1 (6 bases). CDR3 length: 15 residues. The germline gives CDR1 SSHAT, CDR2 FNYEAQ (reference sequence). The CDR3 nucleotides read TGTGCTAGCAGCTTGGGAGGGGGACACCTCACTGAAGCTTTCTTT. Translation gives CASSLGGGHLTEAFF.

This clonotype has more than one count but fewer than ten. The gene calls are TRBV15 and TRBJ1-4; D call uncertain. Trimming left V 0 bases short and J 4 bases short, with 12 bases between. Germline-derived CDR1 and CDR2 are LNHNV and YYDKDF (reference sequence). CDR3 size: 16 residues. This CDR3 is CATSRDLAKVNEKLFF. In nucleotides, the CDR3 is TGTGCCACCAGCAGAGATCTTGCCAAAGTTAATGAAAAACTGTTTTTT.

There are a few counts of this clonotype. The rearrangement links TRBV15 to TRBJ1-5; D is ambiguous. V was trimmed by 0 bases and J by 0 bases, leaving 12 bases between them. The CDR3 extends over 17 amino acids. Germline V CDR1 and CDR2: LNHNV, YYDKDF (reference sequence). The CDR3 sequence is CATSRDWGVASNQPQHF. The CDR3 coding sequence is TGTGCCACCAGCAGAGATTGGGGAGTGGCTAGCAATCAGCCCCAGCATTTT.

This clonotype was seen only a few times. The V gene is TRBV27, the J gene TRBJ1-5; no firm D call. Trimming stripped 7 bases from V and 1 base from J, with 20 bases between. The CDR3 consists of 17 residues. Germline CDR1 reads MNHEY; CDR2 reads SMNVEV (reference sequence). The DNA of the CDR3 is TGTGCCAGCACGGCATTCGGACCTCATATCAGCAATCAGCCCCAGCATTTT. This translates into CASTAFGPHISNQPQHF.